The entry that follows covers one T cell receptor (beta chain) sequence. No antigen is known for it. These data come from a study of PD-L1 blockade in urothelial cancer. Background on the study: Treatment start was followed by blood analysis at 3 weeks (second dose) and again at 6 weeks. Reported median T cell count for blood samples was more than 140,000.

Unmatched junction bases numbered 7, after V lost 2 bases and J lost 1 base. The CDR3 consists of 16 residues. Germline CDR1 and CDR2: SGHVS and FNYEAQ. Regarding the study as a whole: Better progression-free and overall survival followed lower pretreatment blood clonality.

Some clones are missing from TCRdb's copy, which holds only in-frame ones; the method was immunoSEQ multiplex PCR. The table has 85,000 to 90,000 clones, approximately 87% seen once. This sample's time point: pretreatment peripheral blood. The source material was PBMCs, sampled around atezolizumab (anti-PD-L1) treatment. The TCR was taken from a man aged 55 to 70 with urothelial cancer. This rearrangement joins TRBV7-6 to TRBJ1-2; 7 bases are shared with TRBD1. In DNA form, the CDR3 reads TGTGCCAGCAGCTTAAACCGCGACAGGGTTAACTATGGCTACACCTTC. Translated, it gives CASSLNRDRVNYGYTF.